This passage covers 25 T cell receptor beta chains from one sample sequenced in a study of T-cell reconstitution after alpha-beta-depleted transplantation in children. The TCRbeta library was prepared with unique molecular identifiers. Using its own MiXCR run on the PCR reads, TCRdb lists one record per CDR3 protein. Among around 200,000 distinct CDR3 sequences listed, roughly 6.8% were seen once. Sample: PBMCs from the stem cell graft donor, taken from the stem cell graft. Receptor source: a human donor who donated a stem cell graft to a child with Wiskott-Aldrich syndrome.

The sample holds many counts of this clonotype. The chain links TRBV15 to TRBJ1-1; D gene uncertain. The V gene lost 1 base and the J gene lost 0 bases, with 6 bases spanning the gap. CDR3 length: 14 residues. Germline V gene lookup returns CDR1 LNHNV and CDR2 YYDKDF (reference sequence). CDR3 coding DNA: TGTGCCACCAGCAGAGCCCGGATGAACACTGAAGCTTTCTTT. Amino acids: CATSRARMNTEAFF.

This clonotype has more than one count but fewer than ten. This rearrangement joins TRBV30 to TRBJ2-7; TRBD1 matches at 7 bases. V was clipped by 8 bases and J by 3 bases; unmatched bases: 10. This CDR3 comprises 13 residues. Germline CDR1 GTSNPN, CDR2 SVGIG (reference sequence). CDR3: CASRDRDFYEQYF. In nucleotides, the CDR3 is TGTGCCAGCCGGGACAGAGACTTCTACGAGCAGTACTTC.

This clonotype was seen ten or more times. The chain uses TRBV5-1 and TRBJ2-7, with a weak D call TRBD1 (5 bases). The germline V gene has CDR1 SGHRS and CDR2 YFSETQ. The ends were cut back, 4 bases at V and 3 bases at J, with 14 bases in the middle. This CDR3 contains 14 residues. CDR3 sequence: CASSVSTENYEQYF. CDR3 coding DNA: TGCGCCAGCAGCGTCTCGACAGAGAACTACGAGCAGTACTTC.

This clonotype was counted at least ten times. This sequence joins TRBV29-1 and TRBJ2-1; 10 bases agree with TRBD2. Germline V gene sequence: CDR1 SQVTM, CDR2 ANQGSEA. The trim removed 3 bases at V and 2 bases at J, leaving 10 bases unmatched. This CDR3 region has 17 residues. For the CDR3, the DNA is TGCAGCGTTGATGGGCCTAGCGGGAGTACCGCCTACAATGAGCAGTTCTTC. Amino acids: CSVDGPSGSTAYNEQFF.

The table lists this clonotype with many counts. This chain uses TRBV12-3 or TRBV12-4 with TRBJ2-2; 10 nucleotides agree with TRBD1. V trimming: 5 bases; J trimming: 0 bases; junction bases outside the gene matches: 6. The CDR3 loop spans 17 amino acids. CDR3 sequence (DNA): TGTGCCAGCAGTCCAGCGGGACAGGGGCCGAACACCGGGGAGCTGTTTTTT. It specifies CASSPAGQGPNTGELFF.

This clonotype was seen ten or more times. V gene TRBV12-3 or TRBV12-4 combines with J gene TRBJ2-7, with TRBD2 matching over 7 bases. Losses at the gene ends were 2 bases for V and 4 bases for J; bases not matched to a gene: 5. CDR3 length: 14 residues. For the CDR3, the DNA is TGTGCCAGCAGTTTATCAGGGACTAATTACGAGCAGTACTTC. It is translated as CASSLSGTNYEQYF.

This rearrangement joins TRBV27 to TRBJ2-1; the D call may be TRBD1 or TRBD2 (6 bases each). The CDR3 spans 17 residues. Trimming removed 4 bases from V and 3 bases from J, with 19 bases in between. Germline CDR1 reads MNHEY; CDR2 reads SMNVEV (reference sequence). CDR3 region: CASSSFWGALDYNEQFF. The DNA of the CDR3 is TGTGCCAGCAGTTCTTTTTGGGGGGCCTTGGACTACAATGAGCAGTTCTTC.

In its sample, this clonotype was seen many times. J is TRBJ2-3 and V is TRBV6-1; TRBD2 might be the D (6 bases). Looked up from germline, CDR1 is MNHNS and CDR2 is SASEGT. The CDR3 has 16 residues. Trimming stripped 5 bases from V and 5 bases from J, with 20 bases between. CDR3 amino acids: CASSPARGTGVDTQYF. The CDR3 nucleotides are TGTGCCAGCAGTCCCGCGCGCGGGACTGGGGTAGATACGCAGTATTTT.

This clonotype was observed at least ten times. The chain is built from TRBV5-1 and TRBJ2-1; D is perhaps TRBD1 (6 bases). The V end was cut by 4 bases, the J end by 4 bases, with 18 bases between. CDR3 length: 16 amino acids. The germline gives CDR1 SGHRS, CDR2 YFSETQ. CDR3 nucleotides: TGCGCCAGCAGCCCGAACCCGGACAGCAAGTACAATGAGCAGTTCTTC. Residues: CASSPNPDSKYNEQFF.

Many counts were recorded for this clonotype. V usage is TRBV30 and J usage is TRBJ2-2; D gene uncertain. Germline V CDR1 and CDR2: GTSNPN, SVGIG (reference sequence). V lost 0 bases and J lost 8, with 13 bases in between. The CDR3 has 14 amino acids. The CDR3 DNA follows: TGTGCCTGGAGTGTACTCCCGGGCGCAGGGGAGCTGTTTTTT. Translating gives CAWSVLPGAGELFF. The full variable domain, rest sourced from reference TRBV30 and TRBJ2-2, is SQTIHQWPATLVQPVGSPLSLECTVEGTSNPNLYWYRQAAGRGLQLLFYSVGIGQISSEVPQNLSASRPQDRQFILSSKKLLLSDSGFYLCAWSVLPGAGELFFGEGSRLTVL.

This clonotype was detected many times. This chain joins TRBV27 and TRBJ1-1, with 8 bases that match TRBD1. V shed 6 bases and J 2 bases; nucleotides not matched to a gene: 5. Germline CDR1 reads MNHEY; CDR2 reads SMNVEV (reference sequence). The CDR3 is 14 residues long. The CDR3 here is CASSPGQVNTEAFF. In DNA, the CDR3 is TGTGCCAGCAGCCCGGGACAGGTTAACACTGAAGCTTTCTTT.

This clonotype appeared a few times. The chain carries TRBV6-2 or TRBV6-3 and TRBJ1-2; D is uncertain. Germline V gives CDR1 MNHEY, CDR2 SVGEGT. V lost 0 bases to trimming and J lost 6 bases, with 14 bases between them. The CDR3 has 15 amino acids. The CDR3 sequence is CASSYSRGPRHGYTF. CDR3 in DNA: TGTGCCAGCAGTTACTCGAGAGGCCCTCGGCATGGCTACACCTTC.

The table lists this clonotype with many counts. The chain uses TRBV20-1 and TRBJ1-1; D is ambiguous. V was shortened by 3 bases and J by 3 bases, with 8 bases between the two germline ends. Germline-derived CDR1 and CDR2 are DFQATT and SNEGSKA (reference sequence). The CDR3 sequence is 12 residues long. CDR3 region: CSARRVDTEAFF. CDR3 coding DNA: TGCAGTGCTAGGAGGGTAGACACTGAAGCTTTCTTT.

A few counts support this clonotype. V and J are TRBV19 and TRBJ1-5; TRBD1 might be the D (5 bases). V was trimmed by 3 bases and J by 6 bases, leaving 12 bases between them. This CDR3 contains 14 residues. Per the germline V gene, CDR1 is LNHDA and CDR2 is SQIVND (reference sequence). The CDR3 spells CASSIPGGSQPQHF. DNA of the CDR3: TGTGCCAGTAGTATCCCTGGGGGGTCTCAGCCCCAGCATTTT.

This clonotype was detected many times. The CDR3 DNA is TGCAGTGCTAAGGGACAGGGACACAATGAGCAGTTCTTC. Its protein product is CSAKGQGHNEQFF. This chain joins TRBV20-1 and TRBJ2-1, with 9 positions matching TRBD1. Per germline, CDR1 DFQATT and CDR2 SNEGSKA (reference sequence). This CDR3 contains 13 residues. V gave up 4 bases and J gave up 5 bases; unmatched junction bases: 3.

This clonotype has a handful of counts. The chain uses TRBV12-3 or TRBV12-4 and TRBJ1-3; D is perhaps TRBD1 (6 bases). The CDR3 is 15 amino acids. Trimming took off 10 bases at V and 7 bases at J, with 23 bases between the two ends. Here the CDR3 reads CATSIRGGRINTIYF. CDR3 sequence (DNA): TGTGCCACCTCAATACGGGGGGGCCGAATCAACACCATATATTTT.

This clonotype showed up many times. This chain uses TRBV7-2 with TRBJ1-4; D remains ambiguous. Germline-derived CDR1 and CDR2 are SGHTA and FQGNSA. V was cut by 7 bases and J by 5 bases, with 8 bases left in between. The CDR3 has 12 amino acids. In DNA form, the CDR3 reads TGTGCCAGCAATAAGGTCAATGAAAAACTGTTTTTT. Its protein is CASNKVNEKLFF.

This clonotype showed up many times. This chain uses TRBV7-2 with TRBJ2-3, with unresolved D. Trimming shortened V by 3 bases and J by 1 base, and 5 bases separated the two germline ends. The CDR3 runs 13 residues. Germline V gives CDR1 SGHTA, CDR2 FQGNSA. The chain's CDR3 is CASSLDRTDTQYF. DNA of the CDR3: TGTGCCAGCAGCTTGGACCGCACAGATACGCAGTATTTT.

This clonotype was detected many times. This sequence joins TRBV5-1 and TRBJ2-7, with a possible D match to TRBD1 (6 bases). Deletions cut 0 bases from V and 0 bases from J, with 10 bases between. The CDR3 has 15 residues. Germline CDR1 is SGHRS and CDR2 is YFSETQ. The DNA for the CDR3 is TGCGCCAGCAGCTTGGGTCAGGGGTACTCCTACGAGCAGTACTTC. It is translated as CASSLGQGYSYEQYF.

This clonotype occurred many times. This sequence joins TRBV3-1 and TRBJ2-1; 7 bases agree with TRBD2. J lost 7 bases, V lost 4 bases, and 13 bases had no gene match. This CDR3 is 16 amino acids long. Germline CDR1 reads LGHDT; CDR2 reads YNNKEL (reference sequence). In nucleotides, the CDR3 is TGTGCCAGCAGCCCCTACAAGACTAGCTTGACGAATGAGCAGTTCTTC. This sequence encodes CASSPYKTSLTNEQFF.

This clonotype was observed at least ten times. J is TRBJ2-7 and V is TRBV12-3 or TRBV12-4; 7 bases match TRBD2. J was trimmed by 5 bases and V by 7 bases; bases with no gene match: 14. This CDR3 is built from 15 residues. The CDR3 DNA is TGTGCCAGCACCCCGGCTGGCGGGAGTCCCAACGAGCAGTACTTC. Residues: CASTPAGGSPNEQYF.

This clonotype showed up just a few times. J is TRBJ2-7 and V is TRBV3-1; 10 bases agree with TRBD1. This CDR3 contains 15 residues. V was pared by 2 bases and J by 9 bases, with 10 bases of the junction left unmatched. CDR1 LGHDT and CDR2 YNNKEL come from the germline V gene (reference sequence). CDR3 sequence (DNA): TGTGCCAGCAGCCAACCGGGACAGGGGACCGAGCGGCAGTACTTC. Its protein product is CASSQPGQGTERQYF.

This clonotype was picked up many times. V usage is TRBV5-1 and J usage is TRBJ2-3; D may be TRBD2 (5 bases). The CDR3 extends over 12 amino acids. Germline V CDR1 and CDR2: SGHRS, YFSETQ. V dropped 1 base and J dropped 6 bases, with 6 bases sitting between them. The CDR3 DNA is TGCGCCAGCAGCTTGACGGGGGATACGCAGTATTTT. Translating it yields CASSLTGDTQYF.

In its sample, this clonotype was seen many times. The chain joins TRBV4-1 to TRBJ1-2, with D possibly TRBD1 on 6 matching bases. Germline loops: CDR1 MGHRA, CDR2 YSYEKL. Trimming took 1 base from V and 5 from J, leaving 11 bases between them. The CDR3 runs to 14 residues. The CDR3 sequence: CASSQGNRDYGYTF. The CDR3 DNA reads TGCGCCAGCAGCCAAGGGAACAGGGATTATGGCTACACCTTC.

At least ten counts were recorded for this clonotype. The V call is TRBV7-6, the J call TRBJ1-5, with a tentative D call TRBD1 (5 bases). Trimming took off 3 bases at V and 6 bases at J, with 12 bases between the two ends. The CDR3 is 14 residues long. Germline V gene data show CDR1 as SGHVS and CDR2 as FNYEAQ. The CDR3: CASSFMGGGQPQHF. The CDR3 nucleotides read TGTGCCAGCAGCTTTATGGGGGGAGGTCAGCCCCAGCATTTT.